The rows below give T cell receptor beta chains drawn from one sample of a study of T cell responses to AZD1222 COVID-19 vaccine. The data were produced by immunoSEQ multiplex PCR, yet TCRdb's version contains in-frame clones alone and is incomplete. The data hold 45,000 to 60,000 clones, with roughly 90% observed a single time. Sample: peripheral blood, taken on day 0 of AZD1222 vaccination. All receptors derive from an adult in good health. Each CDR3 is given with its conserved first and last residue. The D gene is left open where the match is weak. A clone size is listed for some rows: how often the clone was seen (once, few, many), or a class if it is expanded.

CDR3 DNA: TGTGCCAGCTCTCCCAGGGGACAGCCCCAGCATTTT
CDR3 protein: CASSPRGQPQHF
V gene: TRBV18
D gene: NA
J gene: TRBJ1-5
clone size: NA

CDR3 DNA: TGTGCCAGCAGCCCACGGACGCAAGGCATGTTCTACAATGAGCAGTTCTTC
CDR3 protein: CASSPRTQGMFYNEQFF
V gene: TRBV7-6
D gene: NA
J gene: TRBJ2-1
clone size: once

CDR3 DNA: TGTGCCAGCAGCCAAGAGGTCACGGCCTACGAGCAGTACTTC
CDR3 protein: CASSQEVTAYEQYF
V gene: TRBV3-1/TRBV3-2
D gene: NA
J gene: TRBJ2-7
clone size: NA

CDR3 DNA: TGTGCCAGAAGCTTGAGGGAGGGACTAGCGGGCCTCACAGATACGCAGTATTTT
CDR3 protein: CARSLREGLAGLTDTQYF
V gene: TRBV5-3
D gene: TRBD2
J gene: TRBJ2-3
clone size: NA

CDR3 DNA: TGCAGCGCTACCGATGGGCCGTCCACCGGGGAGCTGTTTTTT
CDR3 protein: CSATDGPSTGELFF
V gene: TRBV29-1
D gene: NA
J gene: TRBJ2-2
clone size: NA

CDR3 DNA: TGTGCCAGCAGCGGGGGGTTCCCTATCACAGATACGCAGTATTTT
CDR3 protein: CASSGGFPITDTQYF
V gene: TRBV9
D gene: NA
J gene: TRBJ2-3
clone size: NA

CDR3 DNA: TGTGCCAGCAGGACAGGGGGGACGACCACTGAAGCTTTCTTT
CDR3 protein: CASRTGGTTTEAFF
V gene: TRBV28
D gene: TRBD1
J gene: TRBJ1-1
clone size: few

CDR3 DNA: TGTGCCAGCACAGGGTATTCCTATGGCTACACCTTC
CDR3 protein: CASTGYSYGYTF
V gene: TRBV2
D gene: NA
J gene: TRBJ1-2
clone size: NA

CDR3 DNA: TGTGCCAGCAGTCCTGGACTAGCGGGAGGGGAAGAGACCCAGTACTTC
CDR3 protein: CASSPGLAGGEETQYF
V gene: TRBV28
D gene: TRBD2
J gene: TRBJ2-5
clone size: NA

CDR3 DNA: TGTGCCAGCAGCCAAGTAGGGCAGGGGGGAAGTGGCTACACCTTC
CDR3 protein: CASSQVGQGGSGYTF
V gene: TRBV4-2
D gene: TRBD1
J gene: TRBJ1-2
clone size: NA

CDR3 DNA: TGTGCCAGCAGCATTTCCGGGGCCAACACCGGGGAGCTGTTTTTT
CDR3 protein: CASSISGANTGELFF
V gene: TRBV9
D gene: NA
J gene: TRBJ2-2
clone size: NA

CDR3 DNA: TGTGCCAGCAGTTTATCCGGCCAGAACTACGAGCAGTACTTC
CDR3 protein: CASSLSGQNYEQYF
V gene: TRBV28
D gene: NA
J gene: TRBJ2-7
clone size: NA

CDR3 DNA: TGTGCCAGCAGTGAATGGGGACTAGGGGAGCAGTACTTC
CDR3 protein: CASSEWGLGEQYF
V gene: TRBV6-1
D gene: TRBD2
J gene: TRBJ2-7
clone size: NA

CDR3 DNA: TGTGCCAGCAGTTTGGGTTGGATGCCGGGACTGTTTTTT
CDR3 protein: CASSLGWMPGLFF
V gene: TRBV2
D gene: NA
J gene: TRBJ1-4
clone size: NA

CDR3 DNA: TGTGCCAGCAGCTTAAGGACAGCCTATAATTCACCCCTCCACTTT
CDR3 protein: CASSLRTAYNSPLHF
V gene: TRBV7-6
D gene: NA
J gene: TRBJ1-6
clone size: NA

CDR3 DNA: TGTGCCAGCAGCTTCCAAGGAGGGACAGGGAGGGGTGAGCAGTTCTTC
CDR3 protein: CASSFQGGTGRGEQFF
V gene: TRBV11-1
D gene: TRBD1
J gene: TRBJ2-1
clone size: NA

CDR3 DNA: TGTGCCAGCAGCAATAGCGGGAGTGGAAACAATGAGCAGTTCTTC
CDR3 protein: CASSNSGSGNNEQFF
V gene: TRBV7-3
D gene: TRBD2
J gene: TRBJ2-1
clone size: NA

CDR3 DNA: TGTGCCAGCAGCCAATATGGAGGGTCTGGAAACACCATATATTTT
CDR3 protein: CASSQYGGSGNTIYF
V gene: TRBV7-8
D gene: NA
J gene: TRBJ1-3
clone size: NA

CDR3 DNA: TGTGCCAGCAGCCAAGTCGCGGCTAGCGGGAGCTACGAGCAGTACTTC
CDR3 protein: CASSQVAASGSYEQYF
V gene: TRBV4-2
D gene: TRBD2
J gene: TRBJ2-7
clone size: NA

CDR3 DNA: TGTGCCAGCAGCCGGACTAGCGGGAGTTCCTACGAGCAGTACTTC
CDR3 protein: CASSRTSGSSYEQYF
V gene: TRBV7-9
D gene: TRBD2
J gene: TRBJ2-7
clone size: NA

CDR3 DNA: TGCGCCAGCAGCCAAGGGACAGCAATAGCCAAAAACATTCAGTACTTC
CDR3 protein: CASSQGTAIAKNIQYF
V gene: TRBV4-1
D gene: NA
J gene: TRBJ2-4
clone size: NA

CDR3 DNA: TGTGCCAGCAGACATAATTTGCCTTCGCGGGAGCAGTACTTC
CDR3 protein: CASRHNLPSREQYF
V gene: TRBV28
D gene: NA
J gene: TRBJ2-7
clone size: NA

CDR3 DNA: TGTGCCAGCAGCGTTGGCCCAATAGGTACCGGGGAGCTGTTTTTT
CDR3 protein: CASSVGPIGTGELFF
V gene: TRBV9
D gene: NA
J gene: TRBJ2-2
clone size: NA

CDR3 DNA: TGCGCCAGCAGCTTGGGGGGCAATAGGGCCAAAAACATTCAGTACTTC
CDR3 protein: CASSLGGNRAKNIQYF
V gene: TRBV5-1
D gene: NA
J gene: TRBJ2-4
clone size: NA

CDR3 DNA: TGTGCCAGCAGCCCCCGCCCACTACAGGGAACTAACTATGGCTACACCTTC
CDR3 protein: CASSPRPLQGTNYGYTF
V gene: TRBV7-9
D gene: NA
J gene: TRBJ1-2
clone size: NA

CDR3 DNA: TGTGCCAGCAGCTTGGCGGGAGGGATGGATGAGCAGTTCTTC
CDR3 protein: CASSLAGGMDEQFF
V gene: TRBV7-3
D gene: TRBD2
J gene: TRBJ2-1
clone size: NA

CDR3 DNA: TGTGCCAGCAGTGCGGGTAGCTATGGCTACACCTTC
CDR3 protein: CASSAGSYGYTF
V gene: TRBV28
D gene: NA
J gene: TRBJ1-2
clone size: NA

CDR3 DNA: TGTGCCAGTATGTCCAGCGGGAGGGCCTTCGGGGAGCTGTTTTTT
CDR3 protein: CASMSSGRAFGELFF
V gene: TRBV19
D gene: TRBD2
J gene: TRBJ2-2
clone size: NA

CDR3 DNA: TGTGCCAGCAGCTTAGCTGAAGAGACCCAGTACTTC
CDR3 protein: CASSLAEETQYF
V gene: TRBV11-2
D gene: NA
J gene: TRBJ2-5
clone size: once

CDR3 DNA: TGCGCCAGCAGCTTGGTTCCAGGCGCTTACTCTGGAAACACCATATATTTT
CDR3 protein: CASSLVPGAYSGNTIYF
V gene: TRBV5-1
D gene: NA
J gene: TRBJ1-3
clone size: once

CDR3 DNA: TGCAGTGCTAGAGATCCGCCTTCGCAGTTCTTC
CDR3 protein: CSARDPPSQFF
V gene: TRBV20-1
D gene: NA
J gene: TRBJ2-1
clone size: NA

CDR3 DNA: TGTGCCAGCAGCTTAGGTCAGGGGTCTAGCTATGGCTACACCTTC
CDR3 protein: CASSLGQGSSYGYTF
V gene: TRBV7-2
D gene: NA
J gene: TRBJ1-2
clone size: NA

CDR3 DNA: TGTGCCAGCAGCTTAGGGCGGAGGTGGGGCTACACCTTC
CDR3 protein: CASSLGRRWGYTF
V gene: TRBV7-8
D gene: NA
J gene: TRBJ1-2
clone size: NA

CDR3 DNA: TGTGCCAGCAGTACGAATAGAGGGATGAACACTGAAGCTTTCTTT
CDR3 protein: CASSTNRGMNTEAFF
V gene: TRBV5-5
D gene: NA
J gene: TRBJ1-1
clone size: NA

CDR3 DNA: TGTGCCAGCAGCGCGGGGGTGGGGCAGGGCTCCGGCTACACCTTC
CDR3 protein: CASSAGVGQGSGYTF
V gene: TRBV9
D gene: NA
J gene: TRBJ1-2
clone size: NA

CDR3 DNA: TGTGCCAGCAGCTGGGGACAGTCAACATATGGCTACACCTTC
CDR3 protein: CASSWGQSTYGYTF
V gene: TRBV5-4
D gene: TRBD1
J gene: TRBJ1-2
clone size: NA

CDR3 DNA: TGCGCCAGCAGCTCAGGGGGGACCCCTAACACTGAAGCTTTCTTT
CDR3 protein: CASSSGGTPNTEAFF
V gene: TRBV5-1
D gene: TRBD1
J gene: TRBJ1-1
clone size: NA

CDR3 DNA: TGTGCCAGCAGCCCCAAAGGGCCGGCCGAGACCCAGTACTTC
CDR3 protein: CASSPKGPAETQYF
V gene: TRBV5-4
D gene: NA
J gene: TRBJ2-5
clone size: NA

CDR3 DNA: TGTGCCAGCAGTCGCCGGGACAGTCTAGGAAACACCATATATTTT
CDR3 protein: CASSRRDSLGNTIYF
V gene: TRBV6-5
D gene: TRBD1
J gene: TRBJ1-3
clone size: NA

CDR3 DNA: TGTGCCAGCAGCTTAGACGGGGTGAACACTGAAGCTTTCTTT
CDR3 protein: CASSLDGVNTEAFF
V gene: TRBV7-9
D gene: NA
J gene: TRBJ1-1
clone size: NA

CDR3 DNA: TGTGCCAGCAGTTTTTGGGGAGCTGGGGCCAACGTCCTGACTTTC
CDR3 protein: CASSFWGAGANVLTF
V gene: TRBV27
D gene: NA
J gene: TRBJ2-6
clone size: NA

CDR3 DNA: TGTGCCAGCACAATTACGGGTCATGAGCAGTTCTTC
CDR3 protein: CASTITGHEQFF
V gene: TRBV6-5
D gene: NA
J gene: TRBJ2-1
clone size: NA